This T cell receptor beta chain was found in a study of blood T cell repertoires in COVID-19. On the study more broadly: Samples came from the United States, Italy and Spain, spanning acute and convalescent COVID-19.

Measured with immunoSEQ multiplex PCR; TCRdb has only the in-frame clones, and not every one. The sample records 71,000 or so clones, approximately 80% being singletons. Sequenced: peripheral blood. This TCR was sampled from a man aged 45-60 years with acute or convalescent COVID-19.

The CDR3 is CASSYEGGYTF. CDR3 nucleotide sequence: TGTGCCAGCAGTTACGAGGGTGGCTACACCTTC. The V and J genes are TRBV6-6 and TRBJ1-2; no reliable D call. This CDR3 spans 11 amino acids. V lost 2 bases and J lost 7, with 5 bases in between. The germline gives CDR1 MNHNY, CDR2 SVGAGI (reference sequence).